Listed here are 14 T cell receptor beta chains from one sample, sequenced in a study of blood T cells in healthy people across ages (dated by TCRdb to 2015 to 2017). The method was 5' RACE. These reads were obtained on an Illumina HiSeq 2500. A second about 6 to 11 cycle PCR used a sample-barcoded 5' primer and a J-beta primer mix. The public reads were run again by TCRdb, first through fastp at Q25 and then through MiXCR, and only productive beta chains were kept. CDR3 protein duplicates are merged, each entry listing the most common genes and DNA. Across this sample there are about 600,000 distinct CDR3 sequences, with around half seen only once. The top ten clones comprise around 23% of the sample. Specimen: blood. The receptor set was obtained from a man of 80 years or more in good health.

The rearrangement links TRBV7-9 to TRBJ2-7, with D perhaps matching TRBD1 or TRBD2 (5 bases each). Deletions cut 2 bases from V and 10 bases from J, with 18 bases between. Germline values: CDR1 SEHNR, CDR2 FQNEAQ (reference sequence). This CDR3 contains 14 residues. In DNA form, the CDR3 reads TGTGCCAGCAGCTTAACGAGGGACCAAGAGGCCCAGTACTTC. Translating gives CASSLTRDQEAQYF.

The rearrangement joins TRBV12-3 or TRBV12-4 to TRBJ2-1; 11 positions agree with TRBD2. The CDR3 has 14 residues. J lost 8 bases, V lost 6 bases, and 6 bases had no gene match. In nucleotides, the CDR3 is TGTGCCAGCAGCCAGACTAGCGGGACATATGAGCAGTTCTTC. Translated: CASSQTSGTYEQFF.

V and J are TRBV5-1 and TRBJ2-1, with TRBD2 matching 8 bases. CDR1 is SGHRS and CDR2 is YFSETQ in the germline V gene. The CDR3 has 16 residues. V was clipped by 2 bases and J by 7 bases; unmatched bases: 11. The DNA of the CDR3 is TGCGCCAGCAGCTTTATCATAACGGGGGGGATGAATGAGCAGTTCTTC. It translates to CASSFIITGGMNEQFF.

This clonotype appeared a few times. The J gene is TRBJ2-5, the V gene TRBV20-1, with TRBD1 as a possible D gene (6 bases). V was shortened by 6 bases and J by 0 bases, with 14 bases between the two germline ends. This CDR3 has 14 amino acids. Germline CDR1 and CDR2: DFQATT and SNEGSKA (reference sequence). CDR3 in DNA: TGCAGTGCACCCAGGGGCGGCTACCAAGAGACCCAGTACTTC. Amino acids: CSAPRGGYQETQYF.

This clonotype was seen at least ten times. With a much larger clone just one base away, this may be a read error. The chain employs TRBV20-1 and TRBJ2-5; 9 positions match TRBD2. With V trimmed by 0 bases and J by 11 bases, 13 bases remained unmatched. The CDR3 has 15 residues. Germline values: CDR1 DFQATT, CDR2 SNEGSKA (reference sequence). The CDR3 sequence: CSARDWVAGVHEQYF. CDR3 nucleotides: TGCAGTGCTAGAGATTGGGTAGCGGGAGTCCATGAGCAGTACTTC.

This clonotype was seen ten or more times. This chain joins TRBV15 and TRBJ2-1, with TRBD1 matching 7 bases. The V segment lost 2 bases and the J segment 1 base; nucleotides outside the gene matches: 2. Germline CDR1 is LNHNV and CDR2 is YYDKDF (reference sequence). CDR3 length: 15 amino acids. Here the CDR3 reads CATSRSGQSYNEQFF. CDR3 sequence (DNA): TGTGCCACCAGCAGATCGGGACAGTCCTACAATGAGCAGTTCTTC.

V and J are TRBV14 and TRBJ2-7; D gene unclear. This CDR3 is 14 amino acids long. Germline CDR1 and CDR2: SGHDN and FVKESK. The V gene lost 2 bases and the J gene lost 4 bases, with 12 bases spanning the gap. CDR3 protein: CASSQTGVRYEQYF. CDR3 in DNA: TGTGCCAGCAGCCAAACTGGGGTCCGTTACGAGCAGTACTTC.

This chain joins TRBV20-1 and TRBJ1-5; unclear D gene. The CDR3 totals 12 residues. Germline-derived CDR1 and CDR2 are DFQATT and SNEGSKA (reference sequence). Trimming took 0 bases from V and 9 from J, leaving 9 bases between them. CDR3 DNA sequence: TGCAGTGCTAGAGATAGTGGGCGGCCCCAGCATTTT. This translates into CSARDSGRPQHF.

This clonotype was seen a few times. The V call is TRBV7-2, the J call TRBJ1-2; 7 bases align to TRBD1. Germline CDR1 and CDR2: SGHTA and FQGNSA. CDR3 length equals 15 residues. Losses at the gene ends were 5 bases for V and 5 bases for J; bases not matched to a gene: 11. The CDR3 nucleotides are TGTGCCAGCAGCCCGCCCCGAGACAGGGTTTATGGCTACACCTTC. It encodes CASSPPRDRVYGYTF. Supplemented by reference TRBV7-2 and TRBJ1-2, the full variable domain reads GAGVSQSPSNKVTEKGKDVELRCDPISGHTALYWYRQSLGQGLEFLIYFQGNSAPDKSGLPSDRFSAERTGGSVSTLTIQRTQQEDSAVYLCASSPPRDRVYGYTFGSGTRLTVV.

The rearrangement joins TRBV27 to TRBJ1-2; the match to TRBD1 covers 7 bases. The CDR3 is 14 amino acids. The junction had 5 bases not matched to a gene; V was cut back by 3 bases and J by 4 bases. Germline values: CDR1 MNHEY, CDR2 SMNVEV (reference sequence). CDR3 loop: CASSLNQGGYGYTF. DNA for the CDR3: TGTGCCAGCAGTTTGAATCAGGGGGGCTATGGCTACACCTTC.

This clonotype was observed a few times. The V call is TRBV18, the J call TRBJ2-7, with D unresolved. The CDR3 consists of 15 residues. Germline-derived CDR1 and CDR2 are KGHSH and LQKENI. The V end lost 5 bases, the J end lost 0 bases, and 14 bases lay between the germline ends. For the CDR3, the DNA is TGTGCCAGCTCAACTTCAACCAAGAGCTCCTACGAGCAGTACTTC. Translating gives CASSTSTKSSYEQYF.

This clonotype was seen more than once but under ten times. The rearrangement links TRBV27 to TRBJ2-1; 10 nucleotides match TRBD2. Germline values: CDR1 MNHEY, CDR2 SMNVEV (reference sequence). The CDR3 sequence is 15 residues long. The V gene end was trimmed by 2 bases and the J gene end by 8 bases; junction bases not matched to a gene: 6. The CDR3 reads CASSLEAGGPYEQFF. DNA for the CDR3: TGTGCCAGCAGTTTAGAAGCGGGAGGGCCTTATGAGCAGTTCTTC.

The chain couples TRBV12-3 or TRBV12-4 to TRBJ2-1, with 7 bases identical to TRBD2. There are 14 residues in the CDR3. Germline trimming cut 8 bases from V and 9 bases from J; bases unmatched to any gene: 13. Written as DNA, the CDR3 is TGTGCCAGCTCGTCCTTGGGAGGGATTAGTGAGCAGTTCTTC. Encoded protein: CASSSLGGISEQFF.

The chain is built from TRBV4-3 and TRBJ2-2; 9 bases agree with TRBD1. The germline CDR1 and CDR2 sequences are LGHNA and YSLEER. The CDR3 loop spans 17 amino acids. V was pared by 1 base and J by 7 bases, with 10 bases of the junction left unmatched. CDR3: CASSQVGGQGFGGELFF. CDR3 nucleotides: TGCGCCAGCAGCCAAGTCGGGGGACAGGGATTCGGCGGGGAGCTGTTTTTT.